This TCR beta chain is drawn from a study of blood T cell repertoires in COVID-19. Study context: PBMCs, B-cell-depleted T cells, or T cells were the source of the cDNA or gDNA that made up the material.

Study processing details: Reference gene primer amplification gave estimated nucleated cell counts. Here immunoSEQ multiplex PCR was the method, and the copy in TCRdb shows in-frame clones only, minus some. That table supplies the V and J calls and clone size; D and trimming were determined from the DNA. Among 300,000 or so clones listed, about 83% were seen once. The V gene's germline CDR1 is GTSNPN and CDR2 SVGIG (reference sequence). The CDR3 is 15 amino acids. The junction had 8 bases not matched to a gene; V was cut back by 5 bases and J by 2 bases. The V gene is TRBV30, the J gene TRBJ1-5; TRBD1 matches at 8 bases. This TCR came from a woman aged 45-65 years with acute or convalescent COVID-19. Sequenced: peripheral blood. The CDR3 DNA sequence: TGTGCCTGGGACAGGGGTGAGGTTGGCAATCAGCCCCAGCATTTT. It yields the protein CAWDRGEVGNQPQHF.